This T cell receptor beta chain was identified during a study of T cell repertoires in cytomegalovirus infection. Across the whole study: Researchers turned to recently identified HLA-C-restricted CMV epitopes as well as well-studied HLA-B-restricted ones. Public TCR beta signatures provided an indication of both CMV infection and a matching HLA type.

Of note for this clonotype: Its matching antigen is unknown.

Deletions cut 11 bases from V and 1 base from J, with 11 bases between. CDR1 and CDR2 (germline): MNHNS, SASEGT. The CDR3 extends over 12 amino acids. Using its own MiXCR run on the reads, TCRdb lists one record per CDR3 protein. The repertoire consists of approximately 990,000 distinct CDR3 sequences, with roughly a third occurring once and the leading ten covering roughly 13%. Study findings and constraints: CMV-specific TCR beta clonotypes restricted by HLA-C were the ones dominating the ex vivo response. Adding up the frequency of public TCR beta families identified people who carried CMV plus the relevant HLA.

The rearrangement uses TRBV6-1 and TRBJ1-1; TRBD1 is a possible D gene (6 bases). The sample in question was cultured CD8+ T cells from PBMCs, obtained from culture after CMV antigen stimulation. The clonotype originates from a human donor in good health (CMV status not recorded). Some clones in this sample may be carry-over from other donors' samples. CDR3 sequence: CAVDSSNTEAFF. In nucleotides, the CDR3 is TGTGCCGTGGACAGCTCGAACACTGAAGCTTTCTTT.